A single sample is the source of the 7 T cell receptor beta chains below, sequenced in a study of early T cells in non-severe SARS-CoV-2 infection. One entry per CDR3 protein, called by TCRdb with MiXCR from the 5' RACE reads. The data hold about 32,000 distinct CDR3 sequences, with roughly 4% observed a single time. Sequences were obtained from whole blood. The receptors originated from an adult who was a healthcare worker with PCR-confirmed SARS-CoV-2 infection or an uninfected control (not recorded which).

Many counts were recorded for this clonotype. The rearrangement links TRBV4-2 to TRBJ2-2; D is ambiguous. With 1 base removed from V and 15 bases from J, the gap between germline ends came to 15 bases. CDR1 is LGHNA, CDR2 YNFKEQ, per germline. The CDR3 is 13 amino acids. The CDR3 is CASSQGDLDMVFF. CDR3 nucleotides: TGTGCCAGCAGCCAAGGGGATTTAGACATGGTGTTTTTT.

This clonotype appeared many times. The rearrangement uses TRBV12-3 or TRBV12-4 and TRBJ1-5, with TRBD1 matching 9 bases. The CDR3 is 17 residues long. Trimming removed 5 bases from V and 5 bases from J; junction bases left unmatched: 13. The CDR3 DNA reads TGTGCCAGCAGTCTATGGCAGGGACAGGGTAATTATCAGCCCCAGCATTTT. It codes for CASSLWQGQGNYQPQHF.

This clonotype came up many times. V usage is TRBV27 and J usage is TRBJ1-2; 11 nucleotides line up with TRBD1. V trimming: 5 bases; J trimming: 8 bases; junction bases outside the gene matches: 10. CDR1 and CDR2 from the germline V gene are MNHEY and SMNVEV (reference sequence). CDR3 length: 15 amino acids. Here the CDR3 reads CASSPFGQGARGYTF. CDR3 in DNA: TGTGCCAGCAGTCCGTTCGGACAGGGGGCACGAGGCTACACCTTC.

This clonotype was seen ten or more times. The chain is built from TRBV19 and TRBJ2-7; 11 bases fit TRBD1. CDR1 and CDR2 (germline): LNHDA, SQIVND (reference sequence). CDR3 length: 15 residues. The V segment lost 5 bases and the J segment 2 bases; nucleotides outside the gene matches: 5. The CDR3 reads CASSPRDRGTYEQYF. The CDR3 DNA is TGTGCCAGTAGTCCCCGGGACAGGGGGACCTACGAGCAGTACTTC.

This clonotype appeared many times. The J gene is TRBJ2-2, the V gene TRBV10-3; D call uncertain. Trimming cost V 3 bases and J 6 bases, with 5 bases left between them. Germline V gene lookup returns CDR1 ENHRY and CDR2 SYGVKD. The CDR3 has 12 residues. The CDR3 spells CAISDSPGELFF. CDR3 in DNA: TGTGCCATCAGTGACAGCCCCGGGGAGCTGTTTTTT.

In its sample, this clonotype was seen many times. The rearrangement uses TRBV12-3 or TRBV12-4 and TRBJ2-1; weak D call: TRBD2 (5 bases). CDR3 size: 11 residues. V was trimmed by 4 bases and J by 10 bases, leaving 8 bases between them. CDR3 in DNA: TGTGCCAGCAGTTACACGGGAGAGCAGTTCTTC. Translation: CASSYTGEQFF.

This clonotype was counted at least ten times. The chain links TRBV5-1 to TRBJ2-7; TRBD1 agrees at 7 bases. The CDR3 consists of 15 residues. Looked up from germline, CDR1 is SGHRS and CDR2 is YFSETQ. V trimming: 4 bases; J trimming: 3 bases; junction bases outside the gene matches: 10. The chain's CDR3 is CASSRDSPTYYEQYF. CDR3 nucleotide sequence: TGCGCCAGCAGCCGGGACAGCCCTACGTACTACGAGCAGTACTTC.